One T cell receptor beta chain is described in this entry. This clonotype was seen a handful of times. It has no known antigen specificity. No much larger clone exists at a distance of one base, and base qualities are not known. These reads were obtained on an Illumina HiSeq 2500. TCR beta libraries were prepared by quantitative 5'-RACE with molecular barcodes. As for how the authors treated the data: A new computational method based on a probabilistic model of VDJ rearrangement was used to identify disease-linked TCR variants. The public reads were reprocessed in TCRdb via fastp at Q25 and MiXCR, keeping in-frame beta chains. CDR3 protein sequences are deduplicated, and each keeps its most common genes and DNA. TCRdb, rather than the study authors, made the V and J calls. The sample records a few hundred thousand distinct CDR3 sequences, 7% to 9% of which are singletons. 13% to 15% of the sample rests with the top ten.

This entry comes from a study of CD8 T cells in ankylosing spondylitis listed by TCRdb under 2017. At the level of the whole study: The study set out to find disease-linked TCR variants by profiling T cell receptor beta repertoires in ankylosing spondylitis patients and healthy donors. The full study cohort was made up of over 20 ankylosing spondylitis patients and 108 healthy donors. Peripheral blood samples were taken, and synovial fluid was additionally collected from ankylosing spondylitis patients.

Overall study results and their limits: A TCR beta motif of about eight highly homologous amino acid variants appeared characteristic of blood from ankylosing spondylitis patients. The disease-linked clones had a CD8+ phenotype and were found at relatively low frequencies in peripheral blood. The disease-linked clones were reported as significantly enriched in matched synovial fluid samples from ankylosing spondylitis patients. Some motif variants had previously been reported in the synovial fluid and blood of reactive arthritis patients, which suggests shared mechanisms of disease initiation.

The CDR3 runs 15 residues from the cysteine to the phenylalanine. The read is trimmed to its CDR3 DNA, 45 bases read in frame from base 1. For CDR1 and CDR2, the germline V gene lists SGHRS and YFSETQ. Ends trimmed: V by 3 bases, J by 0 bases; bases unmatched to a gene: 4. The V gene is TRBV5-1 and the J gene is TRBJ2-3, with 7 bases aligning to TRBD2. The sequencing input was blood, either unsorted or a sorted T cell fraction (not recorded which). This TCR came from a male donor with ankylosing spondylitis. The CDR3 protein: CASSSAGVSTDTQYF. The DNA sequence reads TGCGCCAGCAGCTCCGCGGGAGTGAGCACAGATACGCAGTATTTT.